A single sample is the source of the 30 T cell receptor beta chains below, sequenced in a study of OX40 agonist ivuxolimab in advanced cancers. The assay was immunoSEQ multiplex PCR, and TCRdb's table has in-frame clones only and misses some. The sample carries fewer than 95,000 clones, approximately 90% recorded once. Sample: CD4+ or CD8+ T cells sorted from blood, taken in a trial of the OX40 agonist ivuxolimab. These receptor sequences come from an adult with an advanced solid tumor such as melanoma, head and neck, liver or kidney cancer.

CDR3 bases: TGCGCCAGCAGCGTCGGGACGGTGAACACTGAAGCTTTCTTT. This gives the protein CASSVGTVNTEAFF. The chain has TRBV5-1 and TRBJ1-1, with D perhaps TRBD1 (5 bases). The CDR3 runs 14 residues. The V gene lost 4 bases and the J gene lost 0 bases, with 10 bases spanning the gap. The germline CDR1 and CDR2 sequences are SGHRS and YFSETQ. Full variable domain (missing parts from reference TRBV5-1 and TRBJ1-1): KAGVTQTPRYLIKTRGQQVTLSCSPISGHRSVSWYQQTPGQGLQFLFEYFSETQRNKGNFPGRFSGRQFSNSRSEMNVSTLELGDSALYLCASSVGTVNTEAFFGQGTRLTVV.

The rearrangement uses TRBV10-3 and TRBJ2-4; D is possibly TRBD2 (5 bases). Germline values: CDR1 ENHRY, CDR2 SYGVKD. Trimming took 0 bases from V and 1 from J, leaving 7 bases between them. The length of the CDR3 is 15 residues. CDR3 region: CAISESGNAKNIQYF. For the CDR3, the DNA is TGTGCCATCAGTGAGTCCGGGAATGCCAAAAACATTCAGTACTTC.

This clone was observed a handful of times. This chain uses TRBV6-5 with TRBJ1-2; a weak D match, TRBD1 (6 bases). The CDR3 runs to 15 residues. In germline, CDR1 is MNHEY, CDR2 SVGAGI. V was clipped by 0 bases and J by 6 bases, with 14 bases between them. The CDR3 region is CASSYSVVRGNGYTF. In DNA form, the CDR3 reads TGTGCCAGCAGTTACTCGGTGGTCAGGGGCAATGGCTACACCTTC.

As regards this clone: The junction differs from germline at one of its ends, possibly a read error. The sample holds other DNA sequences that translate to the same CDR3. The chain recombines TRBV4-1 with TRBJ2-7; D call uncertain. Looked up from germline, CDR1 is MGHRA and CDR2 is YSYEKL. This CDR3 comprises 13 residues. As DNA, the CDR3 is TGCGCCAGCAGTCAAGTCCTATCTTACGAGCAGTACTTC. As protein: CASSQVLSYEQYF.

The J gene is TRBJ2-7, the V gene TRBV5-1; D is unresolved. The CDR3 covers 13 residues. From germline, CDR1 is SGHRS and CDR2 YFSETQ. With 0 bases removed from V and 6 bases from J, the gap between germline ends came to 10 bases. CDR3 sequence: CASSLARASEQYF. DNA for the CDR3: TGCGCCAGCAGCTTGGCCCGTGCAAGCGAGCAGTACTTC.

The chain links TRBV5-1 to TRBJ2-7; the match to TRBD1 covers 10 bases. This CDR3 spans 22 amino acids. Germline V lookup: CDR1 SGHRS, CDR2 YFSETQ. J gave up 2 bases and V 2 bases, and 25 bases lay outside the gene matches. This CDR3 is CASSLRSTIRGQGPAKAYEQYF. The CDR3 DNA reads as TGCGCCAGCAGCTTACGATCCACAATACGGGGACAGGGGCCAGCTAAAGCCTACGAGCAGTACTTC.

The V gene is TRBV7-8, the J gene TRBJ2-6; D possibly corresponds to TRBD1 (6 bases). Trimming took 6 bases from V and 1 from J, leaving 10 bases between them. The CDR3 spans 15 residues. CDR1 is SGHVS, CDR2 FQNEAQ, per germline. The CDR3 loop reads CASRKTGSGANVLTF. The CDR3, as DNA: TGTGCCAGCAGAAAAACAGGGTCTGGGGCCAACGTCCTGACTTTC.

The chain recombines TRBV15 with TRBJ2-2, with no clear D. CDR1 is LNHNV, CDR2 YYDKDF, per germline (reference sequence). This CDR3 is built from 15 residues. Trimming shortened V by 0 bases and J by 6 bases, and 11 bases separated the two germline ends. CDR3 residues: CATSRDWVGSGELFF. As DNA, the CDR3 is TGTGCCACCAGCAGAGATTGGGTCGGGTCCGGGGAGCTGTTTTTT. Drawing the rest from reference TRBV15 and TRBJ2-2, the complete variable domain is DAMVIQNPRYQVTQFGKPVTLSCSQTLNHNVMYWYQQKSSQAPKLLFHYYDKDFNNEADTPDNFQSRRPNTSFCFLDIRSPGLGDTAMYLCATSRDWVGSGELFFGEGSRLTVL.

CDR3 in DNA: TGTGCCAGCAGCTTAGATTTGACTAGGTCTGGGGCCAACGTCCTGACTTTC. Protein: CASSLDLTRSGANVLTF. The genes are TRBV11-3 and TRBJ2-6; the D gene is possibly TRBD2 (6 bases). V was shortened by 0 bases and J by 1 base, with 10 bases between the two germline ends. This CDR3 comprises 17 residues. From germline, CDR1 is SGHNT and CDR2 YENEEA.

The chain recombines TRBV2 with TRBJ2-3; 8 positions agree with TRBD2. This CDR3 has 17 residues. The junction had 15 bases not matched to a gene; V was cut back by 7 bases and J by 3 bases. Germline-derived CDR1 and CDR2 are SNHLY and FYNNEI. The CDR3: CASTGTRATQGTDTQYF. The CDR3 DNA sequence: TGTGCCAGCACCGGGACTAGGGCCACCCAGGGGACAGATACGCAGTATTTT.

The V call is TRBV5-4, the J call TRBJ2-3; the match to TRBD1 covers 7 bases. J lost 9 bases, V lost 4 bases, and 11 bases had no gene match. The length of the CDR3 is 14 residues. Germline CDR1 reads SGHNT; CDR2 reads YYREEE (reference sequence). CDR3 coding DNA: TGTGCCAGCAGCCCCGGTGAGGGGGCTGGGACGCAGTATTTT. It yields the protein CASSPGEGAGTQYF.

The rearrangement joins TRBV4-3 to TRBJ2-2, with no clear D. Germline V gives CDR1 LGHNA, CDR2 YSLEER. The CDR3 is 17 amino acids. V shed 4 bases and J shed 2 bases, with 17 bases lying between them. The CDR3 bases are TGCGCCAGCAGCCTCCTCCGGGCCGGCGGAAACACCGGGGAGCTGTTTTTT. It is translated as CASSLLRAGGNTGELFF.

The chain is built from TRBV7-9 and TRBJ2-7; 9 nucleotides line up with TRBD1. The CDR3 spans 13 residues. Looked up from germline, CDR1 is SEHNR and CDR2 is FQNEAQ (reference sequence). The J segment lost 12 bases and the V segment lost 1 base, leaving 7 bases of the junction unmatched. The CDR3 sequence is CASSLGGTGWRYF. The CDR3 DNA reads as TGTGCCAGCAGCTTAGGAGGGACAGGGTGGAGGTACTTC.

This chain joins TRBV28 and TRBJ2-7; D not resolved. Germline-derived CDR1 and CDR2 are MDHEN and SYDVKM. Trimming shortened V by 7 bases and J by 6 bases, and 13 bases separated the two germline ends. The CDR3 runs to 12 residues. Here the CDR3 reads CASIGRPFEQYF. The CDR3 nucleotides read TGTGCCAGCATCGGCAGGCCCTTCGAGCAGTACTTC.

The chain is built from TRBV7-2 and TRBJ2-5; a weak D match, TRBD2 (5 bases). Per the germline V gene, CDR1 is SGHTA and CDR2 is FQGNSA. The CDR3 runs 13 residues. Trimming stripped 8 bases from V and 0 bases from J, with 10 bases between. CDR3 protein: CASGRGYQETQYF. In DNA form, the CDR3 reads TGTGCCAGCGGCCGGGGATACCAAGAGACCCAGTACTTC.

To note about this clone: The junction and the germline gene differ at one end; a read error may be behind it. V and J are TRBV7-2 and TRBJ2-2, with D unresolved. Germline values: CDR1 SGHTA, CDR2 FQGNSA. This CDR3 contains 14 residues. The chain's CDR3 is CACSPLSGPGELFF. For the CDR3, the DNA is TGTGCCTGCAGCCCCTTGTCCGGGCCCGGGGAGCTGTTTTTT.

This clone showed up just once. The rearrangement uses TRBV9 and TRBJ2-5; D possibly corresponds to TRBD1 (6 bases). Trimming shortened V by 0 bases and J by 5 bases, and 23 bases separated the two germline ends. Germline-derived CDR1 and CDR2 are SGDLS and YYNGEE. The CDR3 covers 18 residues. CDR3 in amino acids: CASSVGAGTGTVSETQYF. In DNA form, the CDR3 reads TGTGCCAGCAGCGTAGGGGCCGGAACAGGGACCGTGTCCGAGACCCAGTACTTC. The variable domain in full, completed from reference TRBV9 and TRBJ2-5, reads DSGVTQTPKHLITATGQRVTLRCSPRSGDLSVYWYQQSLDQGLQFLIQYYNGEERAKGNILERFSAQQFPDLHSELNLSSLELGDSALYFCASSVGAGTGTVSETQYFGPGTRLLVL.

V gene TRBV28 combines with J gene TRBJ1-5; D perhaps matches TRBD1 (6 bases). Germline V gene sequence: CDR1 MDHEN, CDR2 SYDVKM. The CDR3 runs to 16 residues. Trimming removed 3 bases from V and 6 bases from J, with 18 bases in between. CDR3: CASSFQQGRTGQPQHF. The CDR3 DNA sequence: TGTGCCAGCAGTTTCCAACAGGGAAGGACGGGTCAGCCCCAGCATTTT.

The CDR3 sequence: CASSMGRGLGNTIYF. In nucleotides, the CDR3 is TGTGCCAGTAGTATGGGCAGGGGGCTTGGAAACACCATATATTTT. The V gene is TRBV19, the J gene TRBJ1-3; the match to TRBD1 covers 8 bases. The germline V gene encodes CDR1 LNHDA and CDR2 SQIVND (reference sequence). The CDR3 sequence is 15 residues long. Losses at the gene ends were 3 bases for V and 3 bases for J; bases not matched to a gene: 4.

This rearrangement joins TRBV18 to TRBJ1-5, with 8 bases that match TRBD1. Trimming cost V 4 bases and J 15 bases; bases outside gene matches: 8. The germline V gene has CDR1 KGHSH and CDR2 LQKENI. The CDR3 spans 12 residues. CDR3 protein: CASSQGQGSMHF. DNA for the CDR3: TGTGCCAGCTCACAAGGACAGGGCTCCATGCATTTT.

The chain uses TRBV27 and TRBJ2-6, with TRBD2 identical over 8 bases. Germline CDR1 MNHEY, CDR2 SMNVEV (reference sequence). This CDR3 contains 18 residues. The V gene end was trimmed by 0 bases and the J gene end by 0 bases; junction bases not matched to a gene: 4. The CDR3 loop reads CASSLSRGDSSGANVLTF. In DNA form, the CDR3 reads TGTGCCAGCAGTTTATCGCGGGGGGATAGCTCTGGGGCCAACGTCCTGACTTTC. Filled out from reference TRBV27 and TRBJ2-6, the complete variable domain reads EAQVTQNPRYLITVTGKKLTVTCSQNMNHEYMSWYRQDPGLGLRQIYYSMNVEVTDKGDVPEGYKVSRKEKRNFPLILESPSPNQTSLYFCASSLSRGDSSGANVLTFGAGSRLTVL.

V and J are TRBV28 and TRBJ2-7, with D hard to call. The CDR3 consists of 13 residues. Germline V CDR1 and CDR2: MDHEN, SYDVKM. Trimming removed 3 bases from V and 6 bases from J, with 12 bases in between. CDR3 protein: CASSFPAASEQYF. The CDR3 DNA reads TGTGCCAGCAGTTTCCCCGCCGCCTCCGAGCAGTACTTC. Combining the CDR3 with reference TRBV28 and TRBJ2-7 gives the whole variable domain DVKVTQSSRYLVKRTGEKVFLECVQDMDHENMFWYRQDPGLGLRLIYFSYDVKMKEKGDIPEGYSVSREKKERFSLILESASTNQTSMYLCASSFPAASEQYFGPGTRLTVT.

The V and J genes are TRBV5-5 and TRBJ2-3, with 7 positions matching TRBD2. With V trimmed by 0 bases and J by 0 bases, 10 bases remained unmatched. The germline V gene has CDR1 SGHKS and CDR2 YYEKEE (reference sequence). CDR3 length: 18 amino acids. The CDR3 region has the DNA TGTGCCAGCAGCTTGGAGGTGCGGGCTAGCGGAAGCACAGATACGCAGTATTTT. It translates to CASSLEVRASGSTDTQYF.

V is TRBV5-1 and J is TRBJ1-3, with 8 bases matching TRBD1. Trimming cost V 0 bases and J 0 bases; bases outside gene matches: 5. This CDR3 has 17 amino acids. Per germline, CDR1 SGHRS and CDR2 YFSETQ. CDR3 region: CASSLDQGAGSGNTIYF. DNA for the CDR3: TGCGCCAGCAGCTTGGATCAGGGGGCCGGCTCTGGAAACACCATATATTTT.

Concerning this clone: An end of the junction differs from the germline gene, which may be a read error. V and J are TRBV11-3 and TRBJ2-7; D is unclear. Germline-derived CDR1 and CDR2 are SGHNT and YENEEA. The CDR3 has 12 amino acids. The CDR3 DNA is TGTGCCGGCAGCCCCCGTGGGAATGAGCAGTACTTC. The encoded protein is CAGSPRGNEQYF.

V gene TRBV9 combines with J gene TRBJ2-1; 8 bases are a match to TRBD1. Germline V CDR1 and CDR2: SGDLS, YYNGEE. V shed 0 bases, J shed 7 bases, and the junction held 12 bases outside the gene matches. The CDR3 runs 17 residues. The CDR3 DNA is TGTGCCAGCAGCGTAGCTACTGGGCAGGGGGCTTGGAATGAGCAGTTCTTC. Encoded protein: CASSVATGQGAWNEQFF.

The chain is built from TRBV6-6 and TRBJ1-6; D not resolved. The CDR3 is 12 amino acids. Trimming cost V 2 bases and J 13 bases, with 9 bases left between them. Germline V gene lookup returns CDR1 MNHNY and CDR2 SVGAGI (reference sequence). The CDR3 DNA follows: TGTGCCAGCAGTTACCGCGACCGGCCCCTCCACTTT. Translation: CASSYRDRPLHF.

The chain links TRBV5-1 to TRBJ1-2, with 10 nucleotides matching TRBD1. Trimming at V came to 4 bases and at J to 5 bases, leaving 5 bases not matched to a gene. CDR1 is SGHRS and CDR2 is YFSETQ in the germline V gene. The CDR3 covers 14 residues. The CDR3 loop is CASSGTGQGYGYTF. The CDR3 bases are TGCGCCAGCAGCGGAACGGGACAGGGGTATGGCTACACCTTC.

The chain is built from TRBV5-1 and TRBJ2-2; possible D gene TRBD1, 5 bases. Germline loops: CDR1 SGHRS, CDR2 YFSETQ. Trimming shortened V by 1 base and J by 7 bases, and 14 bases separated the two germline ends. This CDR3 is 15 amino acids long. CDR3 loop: CASSLIGEKDGELFF. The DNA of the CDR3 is TGCGCCAGCAGCTTGATAGGGGAAAAGGACGGGGAGCTGTTTTTT.

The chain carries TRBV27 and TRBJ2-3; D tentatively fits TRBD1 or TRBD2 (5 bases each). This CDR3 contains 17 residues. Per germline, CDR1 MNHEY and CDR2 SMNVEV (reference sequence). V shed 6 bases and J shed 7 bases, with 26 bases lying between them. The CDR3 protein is CASSLILGTASLYTQYF. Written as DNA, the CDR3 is TGTGCCAGCAGCCTGATTCTCGGGACCGCCTCTCTGTATACGCAGTATTTT.